This TCR beta chain appears in the sequencing data of a study of blood T cell repertoires in COVID-19. Study-wide context: PBMCs, B-cell-depleted T cells, or T cells provided the cDNA or gDNA that made up the material.

There are 15 residues in the CDR3. The V end lost 5 bases, the J end lost 0 bases, and 11 bases lay between the germline ends. Germline V CDR1 and CDR2: KGHSH, LQKENI. This table comes from immunoSEQ multiplex PCR, and its TCRdb copy is limited to in-frame clones, with some not included. The sample records 150,000 to 200,000 clones, about 88% being singletons. Seattle patient enrollment occurred during active infection, with longitudinal follow-up thereafter. This sequence joins TRBV18 and TRBJ1-5; TRBD1 is a possible D gene (5 bases). The source material was peripheral blood. The clonotype was recovered from a woman between 50 and 59 years old with COVID-19, enrolled during active disease. The CDR3 protein is CASSSTEFSNQPQHF. The CDR3 bases are TGTGCCAGCTCATCGACAGAATTTAGCAATCAGCCCCAGCATTTT.